Presented here are 20 T cell receptor beta chains from one specimen sequenced in a study of Tregs in tolerant kidney transplant recipients. Method: immunoSEQ multiplex PCR; TCRdb's copy keeps in-frame clones and lacks some. The table has approximately 98,000 clones, around 90% seen once. This specimen was CD4+ T cells from blood, taken before the transplant. The receptors come from a human donor who received a combined kidney and bone marrow transplant.

The chain links TRBV19 to TRBJ2-1; 10 positions match TRBD2. Germline CDR1 is LNHDA and CDR2 is SQIVND (reference sequence). The CDR3 covers 22 residues. V was pared by 4 bases and J by 2 bases, with 23 bases of the junction left unmatched. The CDR3 sequence is CASSTRVSLAGAPVGTYNEQFF. CDR3 nucleotide sequence: TGTGCCAGTAGTACTAGGGTGAGCCTAGCGGGAGCGCCTGTGGGGACCTACAATGAGCAGTTCTTC.

V usage is TRBV7-2 and J usage is TRBJ2-7, with TRBD2 identical over 8 bases. Germline V gene data show CDR1 as SGHTA and CDR2 as FQGNSA. J gave up 4 bases and V 1 base, and 9 bases lay outside the gene matches. The CDR3 totals 16 residues. The CDR3 reads CASSLVSSGGRYEQYF. The CDR3, as DNA: TGTGCCAGCAGCTTAGTTTCGAGCGGGGGCCGGTACGAGCAGTACTTC.

This chain links TRBV9 with TRBJ2-7; the D gene is possibly TRBD2 (5 bases). Germline V gene sequence: CDR1 SGDLS, CDR2 YYNGEE. V was cut by 4 bases and J by 2 bases, with 19 bases left in between. The length of the CDR3 is 16 residues. CDR3 sequence reads: CASSTHPGLGTYEQYF. The CDR3 DNA reads as TGTGCCAGCAGCACCCACCCGGGCCTCGGGACCTACGAGCAGTACTTC.

The chain has TRBV6-6 and TRBJ1-1; possibly TRBD1 for D (5 bases). Trimming removed 5 bases from V and 4 bases from J, with 20 bases in between. Per the germline V gene, CDR1 is MNHNY and CDR2 is SVGAGI (reference sequence). The CDR3 covers 16 residues. CDR3 in DNA: TGTGCCAGCAGTCCCAGGGTGTTAGAATATGGCACTGAAGCTTTCTTT. Translating it yields CASSPRVLEYGTEAFF.

This clone was counted a few times. V usage is TRBV7-7 and J usage is TRBJ2-7, with D possibly matching TRBD2 (5 bases). Germline V CDR1 and CDR2: SSHAT, FNYEAQ (reference sequence). Trimming removed 1 base at V and 0 bases at J, with 7 bases between. CDR3 size: 14 residues. This CDR3 reads CASSLDTSSYEQYF. In DNA, the CDR3 is TGTGCCAGCAGCTTAGACACTAGCTCCTACGAGCAGTACTTC.

The rearrangement joins TRBV10-2 to TRBJ1-1; 7 bases agree with TRBD1. Germline CDR1 WSHSY, CDR2 SAAADI. The CDR3 is 14 amino acids. V gave up 3 bases and J gave up 4 bases; unmatched junction bases: 5. CDR3 nucleotide sequence: TGCGCCAGCAGTGAACAGGGGCTGAGCACTGAAGCTTTCTTT. It translates to CASSEQGLSTEAFF.

The chain uses TRBV6-5 and TRBJ1-2, with D possibly matching TRBD1 (6 bases). V dropped 2 bases and J dropped 2 bases, with 12 bases sitting between them. In germline, CDR1 is MNHEY, CDR2 SVGAGI. This CDR3 spans 15 amino acids. The CDR3 region is CASSYTPQGNYGYTF. The DNA of the CDR3 is TGTGCCAGCAGTTACACCCCACAGGGAAACTATGGCTACACCTTC.

The chain links TRBV28 to TRBJ2-3; 7 nucleotides agree with TRBD1. From germline, CDR1 is MDHEN and CDR2 SYDVKM. V shed 5 bases, J shed 0 bases, and the junction held 8 bases outside the gene matches. This CDR3 region has 16 residues. The CDR3 reads CASSLQGQGSTDTQYF. The CDR3 DNA reads as TGTGCCAGCAGTCTACAGGGGCAGGGGAGCACAGATACGCAGTATTTT.

The V gene is TRBV6-6, the J gene TRBJ2-4; possibly TRBD1 for D (5 bases). CDR1 is MNHNY and CDR2 is SVGAGI in the germline V gene (reference sequence). V shed 4 bases and J shed 6 bases, with 16 bases lying between them. This CDR3 contains 15 residues. This chain's CDR3 is CASSSSSQGRNIQYF. The CDR3, as DNA: TGTGCCAGCAGTTCCAGCTCGCAGGGCCGAAACATTCAGTACTTC.

This chain joins TRBV5-1 and TRBJ2-7; maybe TRBD1 (5 bases). The V gene's germline CDR1 is SGHRS and CDR2 YFSETQ. V lost 3 bases to trimming and J lost 3 bases, with 10 bases between them. This CDR3 contains 13 residues. Written as DNA, the CDR3 is TGCGCCAGCAGCTACCTCGGACACTACGAGCAGTACTTC. The encoded protein is CASSYLGHYEQYF. Full variable domain (rest looked up from reference TRBV5-1 and TRBJ2-7): KAGVTQTPRYLIKTRGQQVTLSCSPISGHRSVSWYQQTPGQGLQFLFEYFSETQRNKGNFPGRFSGRQFSNSRSEMNVSTLELGDSALYLCASSYLGHYEQYFGPGTRLTVT.

The gene calls are TRBV5-1 and TRBJ2-5; 7 bases agree with TRBD2. CDR1 and CDR2 (germline): SGHRS, YFSETQ. The length of the CDR3 is 11 residues. The V and J ends lost 7 bases and 7 bases, in that order; junction bases with no gene match: 4. This chain's CDR3 is CASRTGGTQYF. The CDR3 nucleotides read TGCGCCAGCCGGACGGGGGGGACCCAGTACTTC.

This sequence joins TRBV19 and TRBJ1-5; perhaps TRBD1 as D (5 bases). The CDR3 is 14 amino acids. Germline V gene lookup returns CDR1 LNHDA and CDR2 SQIVND (reference sequence). V was trimmed by 7 bases and J by 3 bases, leaving 13 bases between them. CDR3 nucleotides: TGTGCCAGTACGAAGCCAGGGAACAATCAGCCCCAGCATTTT. Translated: CASTKPGNNQPQHF.

The gene calls are TRBV9 and TRBJ1-4, with D hard to call. Germline V gives CDR1 SGDLS, CDR2 YYNGEE. Trimming removed 3 bases at V and 8 bases at J, with 17 bases between. The CDR3 contains 15 residues. The CDR3 nucleotides read TGTGCCAGCAGCGGATTAGGAGGGTCCGGCGAAAAACTGTTTTTT. Translated: CASSGLGGSGEKLFF.

The chain is built from TRBV9 and TRBJ2-1, with D hard to call. V was shortened by 0 bases and J by 0 bases, with 7 bases between the two germline ends. The CDR3 has 15 residues. Germline V lookup: CDR1 SGDLS, CDR2 YYNGEE. The CDR3 nucleotides are TGTGCCAGCAGCGTAGCTACCGACTCCTACAATGAGCAGTTCTTC. Translated, it gives CASSVATDSYNEQFF.

The chain carries TRBV7-2 and TRBJ2-1, with D unclear. The CDR3 is 15 amino acids. CDR1 and CDR2 (germline): SGHTA, FQGNSA. Trimming took 3 bases from V and 0 from J, leaving 9 bases between them. The chain's CDR3 is CASSFLRSSYNEQFF. The CDR3 region has the DNA TGTGCCAGCAGCTTTCTGAGAAGCTCCTACAATGAGCAGTTCTTC. Filled out from reference TRBV7-2 and TRBJ2-1, the complete variable domain reads GAGVSQSPSNKVTEKGKDVELRCDPISGHTALYWYRQSLGQGLEFLIYFQGNSAPDKSGLPSDRFSAERTGGSVSTLTIQRTQQEDSAVYLCASSFLRSSYNEQFFGPGTRLTVL.

V usage is TRBV6-5 and J usage is TRBJ2-7; tentative D call: TRBD2 (7 bases). There are 15 residues in the CDR3. V dropped 6 bases and J dropped 3 bases, with 18 bases sitting between them. The germline gives CDR1 MNHEY, CDR2 SVGAGI. Here the CDR3 DNA reads TGTGCCAGCAGCGGATGGGGGGGCCTACACTACGAGCAGTACTTC. Its translation: CASSGWGGLHYEQYF.

The V call is TRBV10-3, the J call TRBJ1-3; D is undetermined. CDR3 length: 11 amino acids. The germline gives CDR1 ENHRY, CDR2 SYGVKD. V gave up 10 bases and J gave up 1 base, with 5 bases separating them. CDR3 DNA sequence: TGTGCCACCGCGTCTGGAAACACCATATATTTT. Protein product: CATASGNTIYF.

V gene TRBV27 combines with J gene TRBJ2-1; TRBD1 agrees at 9 bases. J gave up 4 bases and V 3 bases, and 4 bases lay outside the gene matches. CDR3 size: 15 residues. The germline V gene has CDR1 MNHEY and CDR2 SMNVEV (reference sequence). The CDR3 DNA is TGTGCCAGCAGTTTTGTAGGACAGGGGTACAATGAGCAGTTCTTC. Amino acid sequence: CASSFVGQGYNEQFF.

The rearrangement uses TRBV5-5 and TRBJ2-7; D not resolved. The germline CDR1 and CDR2 sequences are SGHKS and YYEKEE (reference sequence). V was clipped by 1 base and J by 2 bases, with 13 bases between them. The CDR3 sequence is 15 residues long. CDR3 region: CASSLKYLETYEQYF. For the CDR3, the DNA is TGTGCCAGCAGCTTGAAGTATCTGGAGACCTACGAGCAGTACTTC.

The V gene is TRBV28, the J gene TRBJ1-1; tentatively, D is TRBD1 (6 bases). V lost 2 bases and J lost 2, with 12 bases in between. Germline V gene data show CDR1 as MDHEN and CDR2 as SYDVKM. The CDR3 extends over 15 amino acids. The CDR3 here is CASSLHDRFNTEAFF. The CDR3 bases are TGTGCCAGCAGTTTACACGACAGGTTTAACACTGAAGCTTTCTTT.